These T cell receptor beta chains were read from a single sample in a study of blood T cell repertoires in COVID-19. The data were produced by immunoSEQ multiplex PCR, yet TCRdb's version contains in-frame clones alone and is incomplete. The repertoire has about 240,000 clones, around 83% of them found once; the top ten carry roughly a tenth. The sequenced sample consisted of peripheral blood. Receptors originate from an elderly woman with acute or convalescent COVID-19. CDR3s include the opening cysteine and the closing phenylalanine or tryptophan. D genes are given only for firm matches. Rows may omit the clone size; those that give it use once, few, many or a size class.

cdr3_length clone_size j_call d_call v_call cdr3_nt cdr3_aa
15 . TRBJ2-7 TRBD2 TRBV27 TGTGCCAGCAGTCCCCGGGGAGGGGAGGCTCGCGAGCAGTACTTC CASSPRGGEAREQYF
14 . TRBJ1-4 . TRBV4-2 TGTGCCAGCAGCCAAGGTCAGAACCTCCAAAAACTGTTTTTT CASSQGQNLQKLFF
15 . TRBJ2-7 TRBD1 TRBV18 TGTGCCAGCTCACGGACAGGGTTCGACGTGGGCGAGCAGTACTTC CASSRTGFDVGEQYF
11 . TRBJ1-5 . TRBV20-1 TGCAGTGCTGGTGCGGGGGAGCCCCAGCATTTT CSAGAGEPQHF
14 once TRBJ1-2 . TRBV19 TGTGCCAGTAGTACCGCAGTGGGGCACTATGGCTACACCTTC CASSTAVGHYGYTF
14 . TRBJ2-5 . TRBV30 TGTGCCTGGAGTGTACAGGGCTCCGGAGAGACCCAGTACTTC CAWSVQGSGETQYF
14 once TRBJ2-1 . TRBV18 TGTGCCAGCTCACCCCTTAGTTCTCTCAATGAGCAGTTCTTC CASSPLSSLNEQFF
14 . TRBJ1-6 . TRBV6-4 TGTGCCAGCAGTGACGGGGCGCGAAGCTCACCCCTCCACTTT CASSDGARSSPLHF
12 . TRBJ1-1 . TRBV6-5 TGTGCCAGGTCGACAGGGAACACTGAAGCTTTCTTT CARSTGNTEAFF
13 . TRBJ1-1 . TRBV18 TGTGCCAGCTCACTCCAGACAGTCACTGAAGCTTTCTTT CASSLQTVTEAFF
17 . TRBJ1-1 TRBD1 TRBV18 TGTGCCAGCTCCCCGCGGAAGGGGGCAGGGATGAACACTGAAGCTTTCTTT CASSPRKGAGMNTEAFF
13 . TRBJ1-1 . TRBV4-2 TGTGCCAGCAGCCAACCAGGGGAATTTGGAGCTTTCTTT CASSQPGEFGAFF
17 . TRBJ1-5 . TRBV15 TGTGCCACCAGCAGAGATTTGGGCCAGGGGCCTAATCAGCCCCAGCATTTT CATSRDLGQGPNQPQHF
14 . TRBJ1-6 . TRBV14 TGTGCCAGCAGCCGTGGGGGCGGAAATTCACCCCTCCACTTT CASSRGGGNSPLHF
15 . TRBJ1-3 . TRBV10-3 TGTGCCACCCAGGAGGCAGTAGACTCTGGAAACACCATATATTTT CATQEAVDSGNTIYF
16 . TRBJ2-1 TRBD2 TRBV25-1 TGTGCCAGCAGTGTCGGGACTAGCGGGGGAAAGGGTGAGCAGTTCTTC CASSVGTSGGKGEQFF
16 . TRBJ2-3 TRBD2 TRBV11-2 TGTGCCAGCAGCTTAGCAATAGCGGGGGGTGCAGATACGCAGTATTTT CASSLAIAGGADTQYF
14 . TRBJ1-2 TRBD1 TRBV19 TGTGCCAGTAGTATTGACAGGGCCGTCTATGGCTACACCTTC CASSIDRAVYGYTF
18 . TRBJ2-1 . TRBV3-1/TRBV3-2 TGTGCCAGCAGCCAAGGGGCTAGCGCCAAACTCTCCTACAATGAGCAGTTCTTC CASSQGASAKLSYNEQFF
16 . TRBJ1-5 TRBD1 TRBV18 TGTGCCAGCTCACAGGGACAGGGGGCGAATCGTCAGCCCCAGCATTTT CASSQGQGANRQPQHF